This T cell receptor beta chain came from a study of cytomegalovirus exposure and HLA in healthy donors. Study results and limitations: An analysis that came later showed most CMV-associated TCR beta chains appearing HLA-restricted.

The PCR made use of 60 Vbeta and 13 Jbeta primers. Assay: immunoSEQ multiplex PCR; the TCRdb copy retains only in-frame clones and omits some. The data contain under 150,000 clones, about 83% of them seen just once; the ten biggest clones take up roughly 1.2%. Germline V gene lookup returns CDR1 SNHLY and CDR2 FYNNEI. This CDR3 region has 13 residues. The trim removed 6 bases at V and 8 bases at J, leaving 5 bases unmatched. This clone was picked up one time. The antigen remains unidentified. The chain employs TRBV2 and TRBJ1-2, with 11 positions matching TRBD1. The sequence was obtained from a girl aged 2-9 years in good health and CMV-seronegative. The sample was PBMCs. The CDR3: CASRTGTGGGYTF. In DNA, the CDR3 is TGTGCCAGCAGGACCGGGACAGGGGGAGGCTACACCTTC. Looking up the rest from reference TRBV2 and TRBJ1-2 gives the full variable domain: EPEVTQTPSHQVTQMGQEVILRCVPISNHLYFYWYRQILGQKVEFLVSFYNNEISEKSEIFDDQFSVERPDGSNFTLKIRSTKLEDSAMYFCASRTGTGGGYTFGSGTRLTVV.